This note documents a single T cell receptor beta chain sequence. What it binds is not known. Each of the donors had roughly 9.7 milliliters of peripheral blood drawn into EDTA-treated Vacutainer tubes. CDR1 is ENHRY and CDR2 is SYGVKD in the germline V gene. The V gene lost 7 bases and the J gene lost 4 bases, with 16 bases spanning the gap. The CDR3 contains 14 residues. A second PCR of about 6 to 12 cycles used a sample-barcoded 5' primer and a J-beta primer mix. MiXCR, run by TCRdb on the 5' RACE reads, gives a single entry per CDR3 protein. The sample lists about 1,800,000 distinct CDR3 sequences, approximately 28% occurring once. This record comes from a study of blood T cells in healthy people across ages. Broader study findings: Donor CMV status, an unknown factor, possibly confounded changes in expanded clonotypes.

This chain connects TRBV10-3 to TRBJ1-1; D gene uncertain. Material for sequencing was blood. This receptor was obtained from a woman in her thirties in good health. CDR3 residues: CAIKPSSYRTEAFF. DNA for the CDR3: TGTGCCATCAAGCCCTCCTCCTATCGCACTGAAGCTTTCTTT.